The 24 T cell receptor beta chains in this list originate from one sample, sequenced in a study of cytomegalovirus exposure and HLA in healthy donors (dated 2017 in TCRdb). Library preparation employed the immunoSEQ multiplex PCR assay. For the multiplex PCR, a mixture combining 60 forward primers for TCR Vbeta segments and 13 reverse primers for TCR Jbeta segments was used. The source is immuneACCESS, and TCRdb retained only in-frame sequences with V and J called. Part of the clones is not carried over; for the studies checked, unresolved V genes explain less than half of this, and the remainder is unexplained. Per the sample table, the count is about 170,000 clones. The top ten constitute 1.3% of the sample. Specimen: PBMCs. Source of these receptors: a woman aged 60 to 75 in good health and CMV-seronegative.

V is TRBV7-2 and J is TRBJ2-2; 7 bases are a match to TRBD1. Germline CDR1 and CDR2: SGHTA and FQGNSA. The trim removed 5 bases at V and 6 bases at J, leaving 12 bases unmatched. The CDR3 runs to 16 residues. The CDR3 DNA reads TGTGCCAGCAGCCCCAGTCGCCTAACAGGGGCCGGGGAGCTGTTTTTT. Its translation is CASSPSRLTGAGELFF. Filled out from reference TRBV7-2 and TRBJ2-2, the complete variable domain reads GAGVSQSPSNKVTEKGKDVELRCDPISGHTALYWYRQSLGQGLEFLIYFQGNSAPDKSGLPSDRFSAERTGGSVSTLTIQRTQQEDSAVYLCASSPSRLTGAGELFFGEGSRLTVL.

V is TRBV5-6 and J is TRBJ1-2; tentative D call: TRBD1 (6 bases). The ends were cut back, 2 bases at V and 8 bases at J, with 16 bases in the middle. CDR1 SGHDT and CDR2 YYEEEE come from the germline V gene. This CDR3 comprises 14 residues. The CDR3 protein is CASSFTGPQRGYTF. CDR3 DNA sequence: TGTGCCAGCAGCTTCACAGGGCCCCAGCGGGGCTACACCTTC.

The chain employs TRBV2 and TRBJ2-7, with 8 bases that match TRBD1. The V and J ends lost 1 base and 2 bases, in that order; junction bases with no gene match: 1. This CDR3 comprises 14 residues. Looked up from germline, CDR1 is SNHLY and CDR2 is FYNNEI. CDR3 in amino acids: CASSEEDRAYEQYF. CDR3 sequence (DNA): TGTGCCAGCAGTGAAGAGGACAGGGCCTACGAGCAGTACTTC.

The chain links TRBV30 to TRBJ1-5; D gene ambiguous. The V gene lost 4 bases and the J gene lost 5 bases, with 12 bases spanning the gap. Germline CDR1 reads GTSNPN; CDR2 reads SVGIG (reference sequence). The length of the CDR3 is 13 residues. CDR3 protein: CAWTEAHHQPQHF. The CDR3 nucleotides are TGTGCCTGGACGGAGGCGCATCATCAGCCCCAGCATTTT.

The V gene is TRBV29-1, the J gene TRBJ2-2, with a possible D match to TRBD2 (7 bases). The V and J ends lost 7 bases and 3 bases respectively, with 15 bases between them. This CDR3 has 14 residues. CDR1 and CDR2 from the germline V gene are SQVTM and ANQGSEA. CDR3 residues: CSALGGRDTGELFF. The CDR3 DNA follows: TGCAGCGCTTTGGGGGGGCGGGACACCGGGGAGCTGTTTTTT.

The genes are TRBV29-1 and TRBJ2-3; the D gene is possibly TRBD2 (6 bases). This CDR3 has 17 residues. Germline V gene sequence: CDR1 SQVTM, CDR2 ANQGSEA. V was trimmed by 5 bases and J by 6 bases, leaving 27 bases between them. The CDR3 DNA reads TGCAGCGTTCCTAAAGAAATATATCGGAGGGCCCCCGATACGCAGTATTTT. Its protein is CSVPKEIYRRAPDTQYF.

The chain's CDR3 is CASSPSNQPQHF. The CDR3 region has the DNA TGTGCCAGCAGCCCGAGCAATCAGCCCCAGCATTTT. V and J are TRBV7-9 and TRBJ1-5; the D is unclear. This CDR3 has 12 residues. Per the germline V gene, CDR1 is SEHNR and CDR2 is FQNEAQ (reference sequence). V shed 5 bases and J shed 1 base, with 3 bases lying between them. The full variable domain, its missing parts supplied by reference TRBV7-9 and TRBJ1-5, is DTGVSQNPRHKITKRGQNVTFRCDPISEHNRLYWYRQTLGQGPEFLTYFQNEAQLEKSRLLSDRFSAERPKGSFSTLEIQRTEQGDSAMYLCASSPSNQPQHFGDGTRLSIL.

The chain couples TRBV5-4 to TRBJ2-3, with 15 bases aligning to TRBD2. The CDR3 covers 17 residues. The V gene end was trimmed by 2 bases and the J gene end by 4 bases; junction bases not matched to a gene: 5. The germline CDR1 and CDR2 sequences are SGHNT and YYREEE (reference sequence). CDR3 in DNA: TGTGCCAGCAGCTTAGGGGGACTAGCGGGGGGCGCAGATACGCAGTATTTT. Amino acids: CASSLGGLAGGADTQYF.

This chain joins TRBV6-1 and TRBJ1-1, with D unclear. This CDR3 has 14 residues. Germline CDR1 is MNHNS and CDR2 is SASEGT. Trimming took 4 bases from V and 1 from J, leaving 10 bases between them. Written as DNA, the CDR3 is TGTGCCAGCAGTGTCCGTCCAGGGAACACTGAAGCTTTCTTT. This sequence encodes CASSVRPGNTEAFF.

The chain employs TRBV5-1 and TRBJ1-1; D might be TRBD1 (5 bases). This CDR3 has 11 residues. CDR1 is SGHRS and CDR2 is YFSETQ in the germline V gene. V shed 6 bases and J shed 11 bases, with 14 bases lying between them. CDR3 sequence reads: CASKISGKAFF. CDR3 nucleotides: TGCGCCAGCAAGATATCAGGGAAGGCTTTCTTT.

The genes are TRBV7-9 and TRBJ1-1; no definite D call. Germline V lookup: CDR1 SEHNR, CDR2 FQNEAQ (reference sequence). The germline V and J ends were trimmed by 6 bases and 0 bases, with 11 bases remaining between them. The CDR3 loop spans 14 amino acids. The chain's CDR3 is CASRYLTVNTEAFF. For the CDR3, the DNA is TGTGCCAGCAGATACCTTACAGTGAACACTGAAGCTTTCTTT.

V and J are TRBV4-3 and TRBJ1-4; D might be TRBD1 (6 bases). The germline gives CDR1 LGHNA, CDR2 YSLEER. With 2 bases removed from V and 0 bases from J, the gap between germline ends came to 10 bases. The CDR3 extends over 16 amino acids. The CDR3 region is CASSQRGGTTNEKLFF. Written as DNA, the CDR3 is TGCGCCAGCAGCCAAAGGGGGGGGACAACTAATGAAAAACTGTTTTTT.

The rearrangement uses TRBV27 and TRBJ2-1; 7 nucleotides line up with TRBD2. Germline CDR1 MNHEY, CDR2 SMNVEV (reference sequence). Trimming at V came to 3 bases and at J to 7 bases, leaving 6 bases not matched to a gene. This CDR3 has 14 amino acids. The CDR3 spells CASSFVGGSNEQFF. The CDR3 DNA follows: TGTGCCAGCAGTTTTGTGGGCGGGAGTAATGAGCAGTTCTTC.

This chain uses TRBV6-5 with TRBJ1-1; D gene ambiguous. The germline CDR1 and CDR2 sequences are MNHEY and SVGAGI. CDR3 length: 14 residues. The germline V and J ends were trimmed by 6 bases and 1 base, with 12 bases remaining between them. The CDR3 nucleotides read TGTGCCAGCAGGGCGGGGAATAGGAACACTGAAGCTTTCTTT. Translation gives CASRAGNRNTEAFF.

The rearrangement uses TRBV11-1 and TRBJ1-1, with D possibly matching TRBD1 (6 bases). The germline V gene encodes CDR1 SGHAT and CDR2 FQDESV (reference sequence). V dropped 5 bases and J dropped 2 bases, with 12 bases sitting between them. The CDR3 totals 14 residues. The CDR3 reads CASSPGVTNTEAFF. The CDR3 DNA is TGTGCCAGCAGCCCAGGGGTAACTAACACTGAAGCTTTCTTT. The variable domain in full, completed from reference TRBV11-1 and TRBJ1-1, reads EAEVAQSPRYKITEKSQAVAFWCDPISGHATLYWYRQILGQGPELLVQFQDESVVDDSQLPKDRFSAERLKGVDSTLKIQPAELGDSAMYLCASSPGVTNTEAFFGQGTRLTVV.

V is TRBV6-5 and J is TRBJ1-1, with D possibly TRBD1 on 6 matching bases. V lost 9 bases to trimming and J lost 0 bases, with 17 bases between them. CDR1 is MNHEY and CDR2 is SVGAGI in the germline V gene. This CDR3 is built from 15 residues. The DNA for the CDR3 is TGTGCCAGTAGACAGGACCCTGTTATGAACACTGAAGCTTTCTTT. This translates into CASRQDPVMNTEAFF.

The rearrangement links TRBV7-8 to TRBJ2-7, with 9 nucleotides matching TRBD1. The CDR3 has 15 amino acids. The germline CDR1 and CDR2 sequences are SGHVS and FQNEAQ. Trimming cost V 4 bases and J 3 bases; bases outside gene matches: 7. The CDR3 nucleotides read TGTGCCAGCAGCTCGCCCCGGGACAGGGACTACGAGCAGTACTTC. It codes for CASSSPRDRDYEQYF.

The CDR3 spells CASSLGTQTGNEQFF. The DNA of the CDR3 is TGTGCCAGCAGCTTAGGGACCCAGACAGGGAATGAGCAGTTCTTC. The chain carries TRBV11-1 and TRBJ2-1; TRBD1 matches at 7 bases. Losses at the gene ends were 1 base for V and 7 bases for J; bases not matched to a gene: 7. This CDR3 region has 15 residues. CDR1 and CDR2 (germline): SGHAT, FQDESV (reference sequence). The variable domain in full, with the rest retrieved from reference TRBV11-1 and TRBJ2-1, is EAEVAQSPRYKITEKSQAVAFWCDPISGHATLYWYRQILGQGPELLVQFQDESVVDDSQLPKDRFSAERLKGVDSTLKIQPAELGDSAMYLCASSLGTQTGNEQFFGPGTRLTVL.

The chain is built from TRBV7-8 and TRBJ1-5; no clear D gene. CDR3 length: 13 residues. V lost 4 bases and J 4 bases, leaving 8 bases between the germline ends. Germline values: CDR1 SGHVS, CDR2 FQNEAQ. The DNA of the CDR3 is TGTGCCAGCAGCTACGCGGGTAATCAGCCCCAGCATTTT. This codes for CASSYAGNQPQHF.

V usage is TRBV5-1 and J usage is TRBJ2-1, with D perhaps TRBD2 (6 bases). The CDR3 loop spans 18 amino acids. Germline assignment: CDR1 SGHRS and CDR2 YFSETQ. V lost 0 bases and J 0 bases, leaving 16 bases between the germline ends. As DNA, the CDR3 is TGCGCCAGCAGCTTGGTGTGGTTTGGGGGGAGCTCCTACAATGAGCAGTTCTTC. Its protein product is CASSLVWFGGSSYNEQFF.

In nucleotides, the CDR3 is TGCGCCAGCAGCCAAGTACAGATGAACACTGAAGCTTTCTTT. It translates to CASSQVQMNTEAFF. V usage is TRBV4-1 and J usage is TRBJ1-1; D is unresolved. The germline gives CDR1 MGHRA, CDR2 YSYEKL. The CDR3 contains 14 residues. V gave up 1 base and J gave up 0 bases, with 6 bases separating them.

The chain carries TRBV19 and TRBJ2-1; 8 positions agree with TRBD2. The CDR3 length is 14 residues. The ends lost 6 bases at V and 0 bases at J; junction bases unmatched: 1. Germline-derived CDR1 and CDR2 are LNHDA and SQIVND (reference sequence). CDR3 nucleotide sequence: TGTGCCAGTAGACTAGCGGCCTCCTACAATGAGCAGTTCTTC. Encoded protein: CASRLAASYNEQFF. Complete variable domain (other parts from reference TRBV19 and TRBJ2-1): DGGITQSPKYLFRKEGQNVTLSCEQNLNHDAMYWYRQDPGQGLRLIYYSQIVNDFQKGDIAEGYSVSREKKESFPLTVTSAQKNPTAFYLCASRLAASYNEQFFGPGTRLTVL.

The V call is TRBV7-6, the J call TRBJ1-2, with D tentatively TRBD1 (6 bases). Per the germline V gene, CDR1 is SGHVS and CDR2 is FNYEAQ. The CDR3 sequence is 13 residues long. The V end was cut by 5 bases, the J end by 6 bases, with 13 bases between. The CDR3 reads CASSPPGGHGYTF. The CDR3 nucleotides read TGTGCCAGCAGCCCCCCGGGGGGCCATGGCTACACCTTC. The variable domain in full, completed from reference TRBV7-6 and TRBJ1-2, reads GAGVSQSPRYKVTKRGQDVALRCDPISGHVSLYWYRQALGQGPEFLTYFNYEAQQDKSGLPNDRFSAERPEGSISTLTIQRTEQRDSAMYRCASSPPGGHGYTFGSGTRLTVV.

The chain links TRBV12-5 to TRBJ1-5; weak D call: TRBD1 (6 bases). Germline-derived CDR1 and CDR2 are LGHNT and FRNRAP. Trimming cost V 1 base and J 5 bases, with 9 bases left between them. The CDR3 loop spans 14 amino acids. CDR3 DNA: TGTGCTAGTGGTTTGGATACAGGGTATCAGCCCCAGCATTTT. As protein: CASGLDTGYQPQHF.